These 13 T cell receptor beta chains were all obtained from the same sample, sequenced in a study of control samples from healthy donors and cancer patients. The assay was immunoSEQ multiplex PCR, and TCRdb's table has in-frame clones only and misses some. The table shows fewer than 250,000 clones, with approximately 90% occurring only once. Material: blood. These receptors all stem from a man younger than 45 in good health.

The CDR3 here is CASSDSTGANVLTF. CDR3 DNA: TGTGCCAGCAGTGACAGTACTGGGGCCAACGTCCTGACTTTC. V and J are TRBV6-4 and TRBJ2-6; D call uncertain. V lost 2 bases, J lost 2 bases, and 4 bases lay in between. Germline V lookup: CDR1 MRHNA, CDR2 SNTAGT. This CDR3 has 14 amino acids.

The V call is TRBV7-9, the J call TRBJ2-5; D is undetermined. The CDR3 extends over 13 amino acids. CDR1 is SEHNR, CDR2 FQNEAQ, per germline (reference sequence). V lost 2 bases to trimming and J lost 5 bases, with 9 bases between them. The CDR3 DNA sequence: TGTGCCAGCAGCTTACAGCTACAGGAGACCCAGTACTTC. As protein: CASSLQLQETQYF.

This clone was observed once. This chain uses TRBV12-3 or TRBV12-4 with TRBJ2-1, with D maybe TRBD2 (6 bases). V dropped 7 bases and J dropped 7 bases, with 14 bases sitting between them. The CDR3 runs to 13 residues. CDR3 in amino acids: CASTPGLGNEQFF. CDR3 bases: TGTGCCAGCACCCCGGGACTGGGGAATGAGCAGTTCTTC.

The chain has TRBV4-2 and TRBJ2-3; 8 nucleotides line up with TRBD2. Germline loops: CDR1 LGHNA, CDR2 YNFKEQ. Trimming removed 1 base from V and 2 bases from J; junction bases left unmatched: 5. The CDR3 covers 16 residues. The CDR3 sequence: CASSQVAGGTTDTQYF. CDR3 nucleotide sequence: TGTGCCAGCAGCCAAGTGGCGGGGGGAACCACAGATACGCAGTATTTT.

This chain connects TRBV2 to TRBJ1-1; D not certain. This CDR3 has 13 residues. Trimming took 6 bases from V and 4 from J, leaving 12 bases between them. Germline values: CDR1 SNHLY, CDR2 FYNNEI. The CDR3 loop reads CASRALLGTEAFF. CDR3 nucleotides: TGTGCCAGCAGGGCACTACTGGGCACTGAAGCTTTCTTT.

The chain's CDR3 is CAGRGGNEQFF. As DNA, the CDR3 is TGTGCCGGAAGGGGTGGCAATGAGCAGTTCTTC. The chain employs TRBV7-9 and TRBJ2-1; a weak D match, TRBD1 (5 bases). CDR3 length: 11 amino acids. Trimming removed 11 bases at V and 6 bases at J, with 11 bases between. CDR1 and CDR2 (germline): SEHNR, FQNEAQ (reference sequence).

The chain joins TRBV4-1 to TRBJ1-6, with a tentative D call TRBD1 (5 bases). Germline V gene data show CDR1 as MGHRA and CDR2 as YSYEKL. The CDR3 has 15 amino acids. V shed 2 bases and J shed 5 bases, with 10 bases lying between them. The CDR3 reads CASSQSEGNNSPLHF. DNA of the CDR3: TGCGCCAGCAGCCAATCAGAGGGGAATAATTCACCCCTCCACTTT.

The chain carries TRBV5-5 and TRBJ2-1; possibly TRBD2 for D (5 bases). The CDR3 spans 14 residues. V shed 0 bases and J shed 3 bases, with 7 bases lying between them. Germline assignment: CDR1 SGHKS and CDR2 YYEKEE (reference sequence). In DNA form, the CDR3 reads TGTGCCAGCAGCTTGGAGCGGAACTACAATGAGCAGTTCTTC. Its translation: CASSLERNYNEQFF.

The chain has TRBV4-1 and TRBJ2-6, with 7 bases that match TRBD1. The V gene's germline CDR1 is MGHRA and CDR2 YSYEKL. The CDR3 has 15 amino acids. V lost 4 bases and J lost 4; bases outside the gene matches: 4. The CDR3 DNA follows: TGCGCCAGCAGCCCGACAGGGACCGGGGCCAACGTCCTGACTTTC. This encodes CASSPTGTGANVLTF.

The rearrangement uses TRBV7-2 and TRBJ1-2, with D unclear. CDR3 size: 14 residues. CDR1 and CDR2 from the germline V gene are SGHTA and FQGNSA. V lost 2 bases, J lost 5 bases, and 12 bases lay in between. CDR3: CASSLPNLRYGYTF. CDR3 bases: TGTGCCAGCAGCTTACCAAACTTGCGGTATGGCTACACCTTC.

The CDR3 protein is CASGPERSLNTEAFF. In nucleotides, the CDR3 is TGTGCCAGCGGCCCGGAACGGTCCTTGAACACTGAAGCTTTCTTT. This rearrangement joins TRBV2 to TRBJ1-1; D is undetermined. This CDR3 comprises 15 residues. The germline CDR1 and CDR2 sequences are SNHLY and FYNNEI. V lost 8 bases and J lost 0, with 16 bases in between.

This chain joins TRBV13 and TRBJ1-4; TRBD1 aligns across 7 bases. J was trimmed by 8 bases and V by 4 bases; bases with no gene match: 16. The CDR3 totals 17 residues. Per germline, CDR1 PRHDT and CDR2 FYEKMQ (reference sequence). The CDR3 DNA sequence: TGTGCCAGCAGCTCCCGAACCCAAGGGGGCGGACGGGAAAAACTGTTTTTT. Its protein product is CASSSRTQGGGREKLFF. Drawing the rest from reference TRBV13 and TRBJ1-4, the complete variable domain is AAGVIQSPRHLIKEKRETATLKCYPIPRHDTVYWYQQGPGQDPQFLISFYEKMQSDKGSIPDRFSAQQFSDYHSELNMSSLELGDSALYFCASSSRTQGGGREKLFFGSGTQLSVL.

This chain links TRBV28 with TRBJ2-7; 12 bases fit TRBD2. Germline V gene data show CDR1 as MDHEN and CDR2 as SYDVKM. The V segment lost 5 bases and the J segment 6 bases; nucleotides outside the gene matches: 8. This CDR3 comprises 15 residues. In DNA form, the CDR3 reads TGTGCCAGCAGTAGTTCACTAGCGGGGGGTCGCGAGCAGTACTTC. Amino acids: CASSSSLAGGREQYF.